This T cell receptor beta chain derives from a study of post-analysis software for immune sequencing data. Study as a whole: The cohort encompassed relapsing-remitting, secondary progressive and progressive-relapsing multiple sclerosis disease courses. Study conclusions and caveats: Among a few TRBV segments more frequent in patients than controls were TRBV5-6, TRBV5-1 and TRBV20-1. Patients with multiple sclerosis recorded significantly lower normalized Chao1 diversity than controls, the study found.

Trimming removed 8 bases from V and 3 bases from J; junction bases left unmatched: 9. The CDR3 consists of 16 residues. CDR1 and CDR2 from the germline V gene are KGHSH and LQKENI. This clonotype showed up just a few times. Its target is unknown. Sequencing libraries made from TCR beta cDNA carried unique molecular identifiers. The source material, about 0.9 to 10 million T cells, gave rise to roughly 0.5 million cDNA molecules. From the PCR reads, TCRdb called clonotypes with MiXCR, one entry per CDR3 protein. This table holds about 770,000 distinct CDR3 sequences, roughly 46% found once. Sequenced material: blood. The V call is TRBV18, the J call TRBJ2-7; TRBD2 agrees at 14 bases. The sequence was collected from a girl between 10 and 17 years old with multiple sclerosis. The CDR3 nucleotides are TGTGCCAGCCTCGGGACTAGCGGGAGTGATGGCTACGAGCAGTACTTC. It encodes CASLGTSGSDGYEQYF.